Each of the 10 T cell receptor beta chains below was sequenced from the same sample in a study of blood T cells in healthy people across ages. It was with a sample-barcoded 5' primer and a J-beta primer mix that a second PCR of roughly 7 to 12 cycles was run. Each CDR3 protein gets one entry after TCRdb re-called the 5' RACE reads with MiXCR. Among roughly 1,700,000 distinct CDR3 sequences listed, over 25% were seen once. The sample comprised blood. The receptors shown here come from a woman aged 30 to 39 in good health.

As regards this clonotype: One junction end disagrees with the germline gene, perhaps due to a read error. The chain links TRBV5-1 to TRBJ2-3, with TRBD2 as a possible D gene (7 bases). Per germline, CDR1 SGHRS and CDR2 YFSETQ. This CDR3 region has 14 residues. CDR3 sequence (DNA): TGCGCCAGCAGCCCGGGGGGCCGCACAGGTACGCAGTATTTT. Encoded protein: CASSPGGRTGTQYF.

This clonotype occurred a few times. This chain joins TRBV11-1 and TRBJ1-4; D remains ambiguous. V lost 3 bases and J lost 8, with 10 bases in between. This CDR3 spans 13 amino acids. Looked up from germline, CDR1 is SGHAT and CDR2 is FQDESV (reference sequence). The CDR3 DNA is TGTGCCAGCAGCTTCTCGGAACGCGAAAAACTGTTTTTT. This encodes CASSFSEREKLFF.

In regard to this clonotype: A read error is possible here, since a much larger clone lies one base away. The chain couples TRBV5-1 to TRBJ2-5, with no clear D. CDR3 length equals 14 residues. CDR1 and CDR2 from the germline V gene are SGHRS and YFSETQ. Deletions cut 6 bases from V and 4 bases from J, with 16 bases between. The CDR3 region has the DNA TGCGCCAGCACCCTCACGAGTACATCAGAGACCCAGTACTTC. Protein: CASTLTSTSETQYF.

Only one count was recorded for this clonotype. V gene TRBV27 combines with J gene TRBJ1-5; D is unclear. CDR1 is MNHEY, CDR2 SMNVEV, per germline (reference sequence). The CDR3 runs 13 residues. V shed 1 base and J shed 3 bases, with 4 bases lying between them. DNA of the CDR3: TGTGCCAGCAGTTTATGCCCCAATCAGCCCCAGCATTTT. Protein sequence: CASSLCPNQPQHF.

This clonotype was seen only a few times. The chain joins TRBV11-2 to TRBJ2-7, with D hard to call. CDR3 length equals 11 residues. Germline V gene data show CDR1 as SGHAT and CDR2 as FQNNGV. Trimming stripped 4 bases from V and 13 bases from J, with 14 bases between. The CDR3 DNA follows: TGTGCCAGCAGCTCCGCCAGTGATTACTACTTC. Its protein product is CASSSASDYYF. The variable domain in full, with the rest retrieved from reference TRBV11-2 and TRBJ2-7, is EAGVAQSPRYKIIEKRQSVAFWCNPISGHATLYWYQQILGQGPKLLIQFQNNGVVDDSQLPKDRFSAERLKGVDSTLKIQPAKLEDSAVYLCASSSASDYYFGPGTRLTVT.

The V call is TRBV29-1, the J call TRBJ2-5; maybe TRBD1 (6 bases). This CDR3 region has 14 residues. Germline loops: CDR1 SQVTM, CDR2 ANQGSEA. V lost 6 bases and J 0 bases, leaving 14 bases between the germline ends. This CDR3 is CSVVTGVDQETQYF. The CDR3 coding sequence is TGCAGCGTCGTGACAGGCGTGGACCAAGAGACCCAGTACTTC.

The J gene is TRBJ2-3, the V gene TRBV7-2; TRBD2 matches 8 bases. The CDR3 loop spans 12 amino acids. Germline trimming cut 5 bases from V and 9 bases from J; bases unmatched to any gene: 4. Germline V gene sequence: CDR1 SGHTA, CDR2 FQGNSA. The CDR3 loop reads CASSPRLATQYF. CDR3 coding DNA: TGTGCCAGCAGCCCACGACTAGCGACGCAGTATTTT.

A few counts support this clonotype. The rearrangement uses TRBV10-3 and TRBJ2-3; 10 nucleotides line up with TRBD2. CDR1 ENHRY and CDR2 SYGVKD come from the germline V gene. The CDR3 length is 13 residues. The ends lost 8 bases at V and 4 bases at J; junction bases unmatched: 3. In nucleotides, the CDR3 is TGTGCCATCCAAGCGGGGGGGGCAGATACGCAGTATTTT. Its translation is CAIQAGGADTQYF.

The CDR3 is CASSPGTSGRNFNEQFF. The CDR3 DNA is TGTGCCAGCTCACCAGGGACTAGCGGGAGAAATTTCAATGAGCAGTTCTTC. The chain couples TRBV18 to TRBJ2-1; 14 bases fit TRBD2. The CDR3 extends over 17 amino acids. In germline, CDR1 is KGHSH, CDR2 LQKENI. The V segment lost 2 bases and the J segment 6 bases; nucleotides outside the gene matches: 6.

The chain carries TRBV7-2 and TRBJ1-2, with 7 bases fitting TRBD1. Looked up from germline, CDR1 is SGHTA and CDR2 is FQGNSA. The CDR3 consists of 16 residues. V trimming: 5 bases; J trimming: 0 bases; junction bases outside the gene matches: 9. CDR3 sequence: CASSPQTGRANYGYTF. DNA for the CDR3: TGTGCCAGCAGCCCTCAGACAGGGAGGGCTAACTATGGCTACACCTTC.